This entry lists 25 T cell receptor beta chains sequenced from one sample in a study of CD8 T cells in ankylosing spondylitis. TCRdb reanalysed the 5' RACE reads using MiXCR and keeps one entry per CDR3 protein. The table shows roughly 250,000 distinct CDR3 sequences, with 8% to 9.5% occurring only once. The sample comprised blood, either unsorted or a sorted T cell fraction (not recorded which). These receptors were collected from a male donor with ankylosing spondylitis or in good health (not recorded which).

This clonotype has ten or more counts. In nucleotides, the CDR3 is TGTGCCAGCAGCCCCCTACGGGAGACCCAGTACTTC. Amino acid sequence: CASSPLRETQYF. J is TRBJ2-5 and V is TRBV7-6; D is uncertain. The germline V gene encodes CDR1 SGHVS and CDR2 FNYEAQ. V was pared by 5 bases and J by 5 bases, with 9 bases between. The CDR3 is made up of 12 amino acids.

This clonotype has ten or more counts. The CDR3 here is CSVLDLGAPYSEAFF. The CDR3 DNA reads TGCAGCGTTTTGGACCTAGGGGCCCCATATAGTGAAGCTTTCTTT. The gene calls are TRBV29-1 and TRBJ1-1; perhaps TRBD1 as D (5 bases). CDR1 and CDR2 from the germline V gene are SQVTM and ANQGSEA. The ends were cut back, 5 bases at V and 7 bases at J, with 23 bases in the middle. This CDR3 contains 15 residues.

The J gene is TRBJ2-7, the V gene TRBV7-2; no clear D gene. V was cut by 8 bases and J by 0 bases, with 11 bases left in between. CDR1 and CDR2 (germline): SGHTA, FQGNSA. This CDR3 has 13 residues. The CDR3 sequence is CASGPKGSYEQYF. The DNA of the CDR3 is TGTGCCAGCGGACCCAAGGGCTCCTACGAGCAGTACTTC.

Here the CDR3 reads CASSQEVRGNTEAFF. The CDR3, as DNA: TGCGCCAGCAGCCAAGAGGTAAGGGGAAACACTGAAGCTTTCTTT. This chain links TRBV4-3 with TRBJ1-1; the D gene is possibly TRBD1 (5 bases). The ends were cut back, 0 bases at V and 2 bases at J, with 10 bases in the middle. The CDR3 runs to 15 residues. CDR1 and CDR2 from the germline V gene are LGHNA and YSLEER.

This clonotype was counted ten times or more. V usage is TRBV7-9 and J usage is TRBJ2-1, with D possibly called TRBD1 or TRBD2 (5 bases each). This CDR3 comprises 15 residues. Germline V CDR1 and CDR2: SEHNR, FQNEAQ (reference sequence). V lost 2 bases to trimming and J lost 6 bases, with 14 bases between them. CDR3 DNA: TGTGCCAGCAGCTTAACCCTCAAGGGACCCAATGAGCAGTTCTTC. This encodes CASSLTLKGPNEQFF.

This clonotype has a count of ten or more. The V call is TRBV19, the J call TRBJ1-5; D is undetermined. The germline gives CDR1 LNHDA, CDR2 SQIVND (reference sequence). V dropped 7 bases and J dropped 0 bases, with 13 bases sitting between them. This CDR3 has 15 residues. The CDR3 protein is CASTSRRNSNQPQHF. The CDR3 DNA follows: TGTGCCAGTACAAGCAGGAGAAATAGCAATCAGCCCCAGCATTTT. Based on the CDR3 plus reference TRBV19 and TRBJ1-5, the full variable domain is DGGITQSPKYLFRKEGQNVTLSCEQNLNHDAMYWYRQDPGQGLRLIYYSQIVNDFQKGDIAEGYSVSREKKESFPLTVTSAQKNPTAFYLCASTSRRNSNQPQHFGDGTRLSIL.

This clonotype was seen at least ten times. This chain joins TRBV29-1 and TRBJ1-3; the D is unclear. The germline V and J ends were trimmed by 6 bases and 0 bases, with 12 bases remaining between them. CDR3 size: 14 residues. Looked up from germline, CDR1 is SQVTM and CDR2 is ANQGSEA. The CDR3 bases are TGCAGCGTCCTCAAGTTGGGCTCTGGAAACACCATATATTTT. Its protein product is CSVLKLGSGNTIYF. The variable domain in full, with the rest retrieved from reference TRBV29-1 and TRBJ1-3, is SAVISQKPSRDICQRGTSLTIQCQVDSQVTMMFWYRQQPGQSLTLIATANQGSEATYESGFVIDKFPISRPNLTFSTLTVSNMSPEDSSIYLCSVLKLGSGNTIYFGEGSWLTVV.

This clonotype was picked up many times. The chain combines TRBV5-1 with TRBJ2-1; the match to TRBD2 covers 11 bases. Germline CDR1 reads SGHRS; CDR2 reads YFSETQ. V was pared by 0 bases and J by 7 bases, with 9 bases of the junction left unmatched. This CDR3 is 17 amino acids long. The DNA for the CDR3 is TGCGCCAGCAGCTTGGCCTTTACTAGCGGGAGCTGGAATGAGCAGTTCTTC. Amino acid sequence: CASSLAFTSGSWNEQFF.

This clonotype was seen at least ten times. The gene calls are TRBV5-6 and TRBJ1-2, with D hard to call. Trimming removed 1 base from V and 4 bases from J, with 8 bases in between. CDR1 is SGHDT, CDR2 YYEEEE, per germline. CDR3 length: 13 amino acids. In nucleotides, the CDR3 is TGTGCCAGCAGCTTGAGGCAGACCTATGGCTACACCTTC. It encodes CASSLRQTYGYTF.

This clonotype was seen repeatedly, ten times or more. The V call is TRBV6-6, the J call TRBJ2-3, with D possibly being TRBD2 (5 bases). V lost 5 bases to trimming and J lost 12 bases, with 18 bases between them. CDR1 is MNHNY and CDR2 is SVGAGI in the germline V gene (reference sequence). The CDR3 extends over 13 amino acids. The CDR3 protein is CASSQSGPALQYF. In nucleotides, the CDR3 is TGTGCCAGCAGTCAAAGCGGCCCCGCACTCCAGTATTTT.

This clonotype was counted ten times or more. The rearrangement joins TRBV12-3 or TRBV12-4 to TRBJ1-1; tentative D call: TRBD1 (6 bases). Trimming took off 3 bases at V and 8 bases at J, with 13 bases between the two ends. The CDR3 is 13 residues long. The CDR3 coding sequence is TGTGCCAGCAGTTTTTTGGGGGGCCGAGAAGCTTTCTTT. Translated, it gives CASSFLGGREAFF.

This clonotype was seen repeatedly, ten times or more. The V call is TRBV7-2, the J call TRBJ2-5; D not certain. The germline gives CDR1 SGHTA, CDR2 FQGNSA. The V and J ends lost 3 bases and 4 bases respectively, with 15 bases between them. The CDR3 runs 15 residues. The CDR3 here is CASSFLGNGRETQYF. The DNA of the CDR3 is TGTGCCAGCAGCTTTTTAGGGAACGGTAGAGAGACCCAGTACTTC.

In this sample, this clonotype turned up many times. The chain couples TRBV6-2 or TRBV6-3 to TRBJ2-6, with D unclear. CDR3 length: 14 amino acids. Germline CDR1 MNHEY, CDR2 SVGEGT. The V and J ends lost 5 bases and 4 bases respectively, with 9 bases between them. The CDR3 sequence: CASSTNSGANVLTF. As DNA, the CDR3 is TGTGCCAGCAGTACCAACTCCGGGGCCAACGTCCTGACTTTC.

The table lists this clonotype with many counts. This sequence joins TRBV6-1 and TRBJ2-3; maybe TRBD1 (7 bases). The CDR3 has 15 residues. The V gene lost 8 bases and the J gene lost 4 bases, with 19 bases spanning the gap. The germline V gene encodes CDR1 MNHNS and CDR2 SASEGT. CDR3 in amino acids: CASVGRQGGADTQYF. For the CDR3, the DNA is TGTGCCAGCGTGGGGCGACAGGGAGGTGCAGATACGCAGTATTTT.

This clonotype was recorded many times. This sequence joins TRBV29-1 and TRBJ2-1; D gene uncertain. Deletions cut 3 bases from V and 0 bases from J, with 15 bases between. The V gene's germline CDR1 is SQVTM and CDR2 ANQGSEA. CDR3 length: 16 amino acids. The CDR3 region is CSVDTVRRSSYNEQFF. CDR3 nucleotides: TGCAGCGTTGATACGGTCCGGAGAAGCTCCTACAATGAGCAGTTCTTC.

Comments on this clonotype: It may be a read error: a sequence one base away is much more abundant. This sequence joins TRBV12-3 or TRBV12-4 and TRBJ1-5; 7 nucleotides agree with TRBD1. The CDR3 covers 16 residues. The DNA of the CDR3 is TGTGCCAGCAGCGCCTCGACAGGGCTCTATAATCAGCCCCACCATTTT. Protein product: CASSASTGLYNQPHHF.

This clonotype was found many times. The rearrangement uses TRBV20-1 and TRBJ2-3; a possible D gene is TRBD1 (5 bases). The germline gives CDR1 DFQATT, CDR2 SNEGSKA (reference sequence). The V end was cut by 3 bases, the J end by 1 base, with 11 bases between. This CDR3 is 14 amino acids long. The DNA of the CDR3 is TGCAGTGCTAGGTCTGTAGGGGGCACAGATACGCAGTATTTT. It codes for CSARSVGGTDTQYF.

This clonotype was seen repeatedly, ten times or more. The chain couples TRBV4-3 to TRBJ2-1; 9 positions match TRBD2. This CDR3 region has 15 residues. V lost 1 base and J lost 2; bases outside the gene matches: 0. The germline V gene encodes CDR1 LGHNA and CDR2 YSLEER. In nucleotides, the CDR3 is TGCGCCAGCAGCCAAGGACTAGCGGCCTACAATGAGCAGTTCTTC. This encodes CASSQGLAAYNEQFF.

J is TRBJ1-4 and V is TRBV6-5, with D perhaps TRBD1 (5 bases). This CDR3 has 16 amino acids. Looked up from germline, CDR1 is MNHEY and CDR2 is SVGAGI. V was trimmed by 2 bases and J by 7 bases, leaving 17 bases between them. The CDR3 here is CASSYPGKMGGEKLFF. DNA for the CDR3: TGTGCCAGCAGTTACCCCGGAAAAATGGGGGGTGAAAAACTGTTTTTT.

There are many counts of this clonotype. The gene calls are TRBV20-1 and TRBJ2-3; TRBD2 matches at 7 bases. V gave up 0 bases and J gave up 3 bases; unmatched junction bases: 6. CDR3 length: 15 amino acids. The germline CDR1 and CDR2 sequences are DFQATT and SNEGSKA (reference sequence). CDR3: CSARESAGVTDTQYF. CDR3 DNA: TGCAGTGCTAGAGAATCTGCGGGAGTGACAGATACGCAGTATTTT.

Ten or more counts support this clonotype. V and J are TRBV20-1 and TRBJ2-3; weak D call: TRBD2 (6 bases). This CDR3 is built from 14 residues. V was cut by 6 bases and J by 1 base, with 14 bases left in between. Per the germline V gene, CDR1 is DFQATT and CDR2 is SNEGSKA (reference sequence). CDR3 in amino acids: CSAPGDSRTDTQYF. The CDR3 DNA reads TGCAGTGCCCCCGGGGACTCCCGCACAGATACGCAGTATTTT.

This clonotype was detected ten times or more. The rearrangement links TRBV3-1 to TRBJ1-6; D is possibly TRBD1 (5 bases). Germline lookup yields CDR1 LGHDT and CDR2 YNNKEL (reference sequence). The CDR3 length is 15 residues. The V end lost 1 base, the J end lost 1 base, and 5 bases lay between the germline ends. CDR3 in amino acids: CASSQGTSYNSPLHF. The CDR3 coding sequence is TGTGCCAGCAGCCAAGGGACATCCTATAATTCACCCCTCCACTTT.

The chain combines TRBV19 with TRBJ1-1; tentative D call: TRBD1 (5 bases). Germline loops: CDR1 LNHDA, CDR2 SQIVND (reference sequence). CDR3 size: 18 residues. The V end was cut by 4 bases, the J end by 7 bases, with 28 bases between. CDR3 sequence: CASSTYLPRTREEGEAFF. The CDR3 region has the DNA TGTGCCAGTAGTACCTACTTACCAAGGACAAGGGAAGAAGGTGAAGCTTTCTTT.

This clonotype was observed at least ten times. The rearrangement links TRBV3-1 to TRBJ2-7; 11 bases align to TRBD1. The CDR3 has 14 amino acids. From germline, CDR1 is LGHDT and CDR2 YNNKEL (reference sequence). With V trimmed by 2 bases and J by 12 bases, 9 bases remained unmatched. The CDR3: CASSQSGTGGVLYF. Here the CDR3 DNA reads TGTGCCAGCAGCCAAAGCGGGACAGGGGGGGTGTTGTACTTC.

This clonotype was seen a handful of times. The rearrangement links TRBV7-2 to TRBJ2-1; D unresolved. Germline V gives CDR1 SGHTA, CDR2 FQGNSA. V was trimmed by 0 bases and J by 10 bases, leaving 10 bases between them. The CDR3 contains 13 residues. In DNA, the CDR3 is TGTGCCAGCAGCTTAGCGGCCAATACAGAGCAGTTCTTC. It is translated as CASSLAANTEQFF.